A selection of T cell receptor beta chains follows, all from one sample in a study of Tregs in tolerant kidney transplant recipients. Method: immunoSEQ multiplex PCR; TCRdb's copy keeps in-frame clones and lacks some. Of approximately 20,000 clones listed, under 70% are singletons. Their specific antigens are unknown. The sequencing input was Tregs from blood cultured with allogeneic cells. These receptors were collected from a human donor in good health. CDR3s include the opening cysteine and the closing phenylalanine or tryptophan. The order of the fields is clone size, J gene, V gene, D gene, CDR3 DNA, CDR3 protein. A D gene is named only where the DNA matches it firmly. Clone size is shown for a subset of rows, as once, few, many or a class of expanded clone.

abundance: few; j_gene: TRBJ2-1; v_gene: TRBV19; d_gene: TRBD2; CDR3nt: TGTGCCAGTAGTAAGGCTAGCGGTCTCTACAATGAGCAGTTCTTC; CDR3aa: CASSKASGLYNEQFF
abundance: NA; j_gene: TRBJ1-1; v_gene: TRBV4-2; d_gene: NA; CDR3nt: TGTGCCAGCAGCCAAGATCGAGGGAACACTGAAGCTTTCTTT; CDR3aa: CASSQDRGNTEAFF
abundance: few; j_gene: TRBJ2-1; v_gene: TRBV11-3; d_gene: TRBD2; CDR3nt: TGTGCCAGCAGCAAGGGTAGCGGGGCCTACAATGAGCAGTTCTTC; CDR3aa: CASSKGSGAYNEQFF
abundance: NA; j_gene: TRBJ2-3; v_gene: TRBV4-2; d_gene: TRBD2; CDR3nt: TGTGCCAGCAGCCAAGATAAGGCTAGCGGAGATACGCAGTATTTT; CDR3aa: CASSQDKASGDTQYF
abundance: NA; j_gene: TRBJ2-7; v_gene: TRBV6-1; d_gene: NA; CDR3nt: TGTGCCAGCTGTGGAGGCCTATCCTACGAGCAGTACTTC; CDR3aa: CASCGGLSYEQYF
abundance: few; j_gene: TRBJ1-3; v_gene: TRBV19; d_gene: NA; CDR3nt: TGTGCCAGTACCCCTAGGGTGAGGGGGAGCTCTGGAAACACCATATATTTT; CDR3aa: CASTPRVRGSSGNTIYF
abundance: NA; j_gene: TRBJ1-1; v_gene: TRBV11-1; d_gene: NA; CDR3nt: TGTGCCAGCAGCGCCCAGAGGACAGAAATCGGCACTGAAGCTTTCTTT; CDR3aa: CASSAQRTEIGTEAFF
abundance: medium-sized; j_gene: TRBJ2-7; v_gene: TRBV9; d_gene: TRBD2; CDR3nt: TGTGCCAGCAGCGTAGGGTCTAGCGGATACGAGCAGTACTTC; CDR3aa: CASSVGSSGYEQYF
abundance: NA; j_gene: TRBJ2-5; v_gene: TRBV15; d_gene: TRBD2; CDR3nt: TGTGCCACCAGCGGGCACACTAGCGGCCCTATTAGGGAGACCCAGTACTTC; CDR3aa: CATSGHTSGPIRETQYF
abundance: few; j_gene: TRBJ2-3; v_gene: TRBV19; d_gene: NA; CDR3nt: TGTGCCAGTTCAACCGTGGGATCAGATACGCAGTATTTT; CDR3aa: CASSTVGSDTQYF
abundance: NA; j_gene: TRBJ2-2; v_gene: TRBV25-1; d_gene: NA; CDR3nt: TGTGCCAGCAGTAGGGCAGGGGGGACCGGGGAGCTGTTTTTT; CDR3aa: CASSRAGGTGELFF
abundance: NA; j_gene: TRBJ1-6; v_gene: TRBV6-6; d_gene: NA; CDR3nt: TGTGCCAGCACCCCCCTAGGGGGAGTCAATTCACCCCTCCACTTT; CDR3aa: CASTPLGGVNSPLHF